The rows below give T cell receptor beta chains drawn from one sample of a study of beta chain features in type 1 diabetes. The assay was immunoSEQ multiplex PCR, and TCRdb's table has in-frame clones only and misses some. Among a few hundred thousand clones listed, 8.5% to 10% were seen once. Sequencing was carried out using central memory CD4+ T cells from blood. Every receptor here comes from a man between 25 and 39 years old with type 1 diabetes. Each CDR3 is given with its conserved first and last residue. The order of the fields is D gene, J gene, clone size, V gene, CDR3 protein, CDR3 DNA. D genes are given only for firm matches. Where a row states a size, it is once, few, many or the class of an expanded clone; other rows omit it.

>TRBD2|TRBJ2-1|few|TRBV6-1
CATIGLAEFEQFF
TGTGCCACCATAGGACTAGCGGAGTTTGAGCAGTTCTTC
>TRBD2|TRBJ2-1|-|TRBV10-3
CAIPRGGSGRVGEQFF
TGTGCCATCCCTCGGGGGGGTAGCGGGAGGGTTGGTGAGCAGTTCTTC
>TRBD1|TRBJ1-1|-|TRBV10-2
CASTSGTGGTEAFF
TGCGCCAGCACCTCGGGGACAGGGGGCACTGAAGCTTTCTTT
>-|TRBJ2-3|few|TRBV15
CATSRGTGNTQYF
TGTGCCACCAGCAGGGGTACAGGGAATACGCAGTATTTT
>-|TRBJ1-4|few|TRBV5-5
CASSLSRDSNEKLFF
TGTGCCAGCAGCTTATCCCGGGATTCTAATGAAAAACTGTTTTTT
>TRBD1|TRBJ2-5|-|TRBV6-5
CASSPNRGETQYF
TGTGCCAGCAGCCCTAACAGGGGGGAGACCCAGTACTTC
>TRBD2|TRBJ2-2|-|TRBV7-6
CASSLPGLAGAGGELFF
TGTGCCAGCAGCTTGCCGGGACTAGCGGGAGCAGGCGGGGAGCTGTTTTTT
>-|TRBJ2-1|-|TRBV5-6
CASSLAGDEQFF
TGTGCCAGCAGCTTGGCAGGGGACGAGCAGTTCTTC
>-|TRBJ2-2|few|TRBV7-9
CASSFSSRSYGNTGELFF
TGTGCCAGCAGCTTTAGCAGTCGGTCATACGGGAACACCGGGGAGCTGTTTTTT
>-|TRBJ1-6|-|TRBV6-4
CASSDTFDSPLHF
TGTGCCAGCAGTGACACCTTTGACTCACCCCTCCACTTT
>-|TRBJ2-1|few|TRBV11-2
CASSLARYNEQFF
TGTGCCAGCAGCTTAGCCCGGTACAATGAGCAGTTCTTC
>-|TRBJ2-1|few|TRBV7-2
CASSLTLGGEQFF
TGTGCCAGCAGCTTAACCTTAGGCGGTGAGCAGTTCTTC
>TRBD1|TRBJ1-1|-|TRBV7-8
CASSLQTGGAFF
TGTGCCAGCAGCTTGCAAACAGGGGGAGCTTTCTTT
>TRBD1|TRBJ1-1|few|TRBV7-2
CASSLRQGANTEAFF
TGTGCCAGCAGCTTAAGACAGGGGGCGAACACTGAAGCTTTCTTT
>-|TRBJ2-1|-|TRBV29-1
CSASREYNEQFF
TGCAGCGCCTCCCGCGAGTACAATGAGCAGTTCTTC
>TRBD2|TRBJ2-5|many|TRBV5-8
CASLVSGIGETQYF
TGTGCCAGCCTAGTTAGCGGGATCGGTGAGACCCAGTACTTC
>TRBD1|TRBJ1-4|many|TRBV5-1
CASSSGPGTGSEKLFF
TGCGCCAGCAGCTCGGGGCCCGGGACAGGGTCAGAAAAACTGTTTTTT
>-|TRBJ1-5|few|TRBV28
CASSLGQGSQPQHF
TGTGCCAGCAGTTTAGGGCAGGGCAGTCAGCCCCAGCATTTT
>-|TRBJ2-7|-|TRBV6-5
CASSYLDSSYEQYF
TGTGCCAGCAGTTACCTCGACAGCTCCTACGAGCAGTACTTC
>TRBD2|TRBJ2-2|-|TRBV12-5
CASGLGSSGRTGELFF
TGTGCTAGTGGTTTAGGATCTAGCGGAAGAACCGGGGAGCTGTTTTTT
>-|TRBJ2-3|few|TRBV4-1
CASSQDSRDTQYF
TGCGCCAGCAGCCAAGATTCCAGAGATACGCAGTATTTT
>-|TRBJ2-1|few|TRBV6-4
CASSPEPGLNEQFF
TGTGCCAGCAGCCCCGAACCGGGACTTAATGAGCAGTTCTTC
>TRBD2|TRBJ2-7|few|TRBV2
CASSLLADEQYF
TGTGCCAGCAGCCTACTAGCGGACGAGCAGTACTTC
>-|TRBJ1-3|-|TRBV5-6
CASSFVGNTIYF
TGTGCCAGCAGCTTTGTCGGAAACACCATATATTTT
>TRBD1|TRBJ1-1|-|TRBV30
CAWAYRGEAFF
TGTGCCTGGGCCTACAGGGGTGAAGCTTTCTTT
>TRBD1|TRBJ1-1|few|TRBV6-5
CASSARDRGEAFF
TGTGCCAGCAGTGCCCGGGACAGGGGTGAAGCTTTCTTT
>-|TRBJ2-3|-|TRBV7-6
CASSRTDTQYF
TGTGCCAGCAGTCGTACGGATACGCAGTATTTT
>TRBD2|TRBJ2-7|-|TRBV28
CASRTGTSNYEQYF
TGTGCCAGCAGGACCGGGACTAGTAACTACGAGCAGTACTTC
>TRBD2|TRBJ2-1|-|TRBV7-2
CASSLGLAGGNEQFF
TGTGCCAGCAGCTTAGGTCTAGCGGGAGGGAATGAGCAGTTCTTC
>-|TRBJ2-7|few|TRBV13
CASSLGVGSKEQYF
TGTGCCAGCAGCTTAGGGGTCGGGTCGAAGGAGCAGTACTTC
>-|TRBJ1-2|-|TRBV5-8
CASSFMVSRGYTF
TGTGCCAGCAGCTTCATGGTGTCCCGCGGCTACACCTTC
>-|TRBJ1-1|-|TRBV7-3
CASSLLTNTEAFF
TGTGCCAGCAGCTTATTGACGAACACTGAAGCTTTCTTT
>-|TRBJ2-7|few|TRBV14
CASSQLGRSSYEQYF
TGTGCCAGCAGCCAGTTGGGACGTAGCTCCTACGAGCAGTACTTC
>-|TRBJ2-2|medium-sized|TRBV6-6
CASSYGGGELFF
TGTGCCAGCAGTTACGGAGGCGGGGAGCTGTTTTTT
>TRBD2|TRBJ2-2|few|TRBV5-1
CASSLAGLAGSGELFF
TGCGCCAGCAGCTTGGCCGGACTAGCGGGATCCGGGGAGCTGTTTTTT
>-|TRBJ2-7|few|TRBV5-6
CASSLGGPVWMAAYEQYF
TGTGCCAGCAGCTTGGGGGGCCCAGTATGGATGGCCGCCTACGAGCAGTACTTC
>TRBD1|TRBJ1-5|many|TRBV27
CASSKGGTVGSNQPQHF
TGTGCCAGCTCAAAGGGCGGGACAGTCGGGAGCAATCAGCCCCAGCATTTT
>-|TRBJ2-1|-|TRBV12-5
CASRTVANEQFF
TGTGCTAGTAGAACAGTAGCCAATGAGCAGTTCTTC
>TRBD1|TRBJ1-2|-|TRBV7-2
CASSLDRGNGYTF
TGTGCCAGCAGCCTTGACAGGGGAAATGGCTACACCTTC
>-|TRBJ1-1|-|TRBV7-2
CASGKTGLSAEAFF
TGTGCCAGCGGGAAGACAGGATTATCTGCTGAAGCTTTCTTT
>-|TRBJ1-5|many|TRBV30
CAWSGRTSNQPQHF
TGTGCCTGGAGTGGGAGAACTAGCAATCAGCCCCAGCATTTT
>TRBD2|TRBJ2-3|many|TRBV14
CASSHLGREDRNTQYF
TGTGCCAGCAGCCACTTGGGGCGGGAGGACCGGAATACGCAGTATTTT
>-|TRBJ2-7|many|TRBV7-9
CATSRGGAYEQYF
TGTGCCACCTCAAGGGGCGGCGCCTACGAGCAGTACTTC